This entry lists 12 T cell receptor beta chains sequenced from one sample in a study of beta chain features in type 1 diabetes. Every isolated RNA sample was fully reverse transcribed, so sequencing captured expressed TCRB transcripts. Here immunoSEQ multiplex PCR was the method, and the copy in TCRdb shows in-frame clones only, minus some. This sample has 200,000 to 250,000 clones, with roughly 15% found just once. The sample comprised naive CD4+ T cells from blood. These receptors all come from a woman aged 40 to 49 in good health.

The chain joins TRBV9 to TRBJ2-3; 8 bases align to TRBD2. The trim removed 4 bases at V and 8 bases at J, leaving 9 bases unmatched. The CDR3 has 14 residues. Germline V CDR1 and CDR2: SGDLS, YYNGEE. CDR3 protein: CASSSSGAGGTQYF. CDR3 sequence (DNA): TGTGCCAGCAGCAGCAGCGGGGCGGGGGGTACGCAGTATTTT.

This clone has a handful of counts. The rearrangement uses TRBV7-2 and TRBJ1-3; 7 bases match TRBD1. Germline loops: CDR1 SGHTA, CDR2 FQGNSA. J was trimmed by 4 bases and V by 4 bases; bases with no gene match: 1. The CDR3 length is 13 residues. CDR3: CASSSQGGNTIYF. The CDR3 region has the DNA TGTGCCAGCAGCTCACAGGGGGGAAACACCATATATTTT.

This clone was counted at least ten times. This chain uses TRBV7-9 with TRBJ1-1; D remains unclear. Germline V gene lookup returns CDR1 SEHNR and CDR2 FQNEAQ (reference sequence). The CDR3 loop spans 13 amino acids. The germline V and J ends were trimmed by 0 bases and 3 bases, with 5 bases remaining between them. This chain's CDR3 is CASSLAFDTEAFF. Written as DNA, the CDR3 is TGTGCCAGCAGCTTAGCGTTCGACACTGAAGCTTTCTTT.

The chain carries TRBV5-1 and TRBJ1-2, with D maybe TRBD1 (5 bases). This CDR3 is 13 amino acids long. CDR1 is SGHRS and CDR2 is YFSETQ in the germline V gene. The V end lost 10 bases, the J end lost 4 bases, and 17 bases lay between the germline ends. The CDR3 loop reads CASTPGGTYGYTF. The CDR3 bases are TGCGCCTCCACCCCGGGCGGGACCTATGGCTACACCTTC.

V gene TRBV12-5 combines with J gene TRBJ1-2, with no clear D. Germline CDR1 reads LGHNT; CDR2 reads FRNRAP. Trimming pared 6 bases from V and 0 bases from J, leaving 17 bases between. CDR3 size: 16 residues. This chain's CDR3 is CASGRTGSQTNYGYTF. For the CDR3, the DNA is TGTGCTAGTGGCCGGACCGGGAGCCAGACTAACTATGGCTACACCTTC.

The chain couples TRBV7-9 to TRBJ2-5; 7 bases are a match to TRBD1. The germline V gene encodes CDR1 SEHNR and CDR2 FQNEAQ (reference sequence). After removal of 10 bases from V and 2 bases from J, the junction contained 4 bases not matched to a gene. The CDR3 totals 12 residues. The CDR3 protein is CATRDRQETQYF. The DNA of the CDR3 is TGTGCCACCCGGGACAGACAAGAGACCCAGTACTTC.

This clone was observed a few times. The chain carries TRBV7-9 and TRBJ2-3; TRBD1 agrees at 9 bases. Germline trimming cut 4 bases from V and 2 bases from J; bases unmatched to any gene: 10. The germline V gene encodes CDR1 SEHNR and CDR2 FQNEAQ (reference sequence). CDR3 size: 17 residues. In nucleotides, the CDR3 is TGTGCCAGCAGCTCCGGGACAGGGAGCCCAATCACAGATACGCAGTATTTT. Translating gives CASSSGTGSPITDTQYF. Supplemented by reference TRBV7-9 and TRBJ2-3, the full variable domain reads DTGVSQNPRHKITKRGQNVTFRCDPISEHNRLYWYRQTLGQGPEFLTYFQNEAQLEKSRLLSDRFSAERPKGSFSTLEIQRTEQGDSAMYLCASSSGTGSPITDTQYFGPGTRLTVL.

This clone was detected a few times. V usage is TRBV6-1 and J usage is TRBJ1-2; D perhaps matches TRBD1 (5 bases). Germline-derived CDR1 and CDR2 are MNHNS and SASEGT. The V end was cut by 7 bases, the J end by 8 bases, with 17 bases between. The CDR3 has 13 amino acids. CDR3 DNA: TGTGCCAGCACCGAGCAAGCGGGGGACGGCTACACCTTC. This sequence encodes CASTEQAGDGYTF.

This clone was detected many times. The chain joins TRBV5-4 to TRBJ2-7; D not resolved. The CDR3 runs to 15 residues. The germline V gene has CDR1 SGHNT and CDR2 YYREEE (reference sequence). Deletions cut 0 bases from V and 8 bases from J, with 18 bases between. CDR3 amino acids: CASSLVDFTVKQQYF. CDR3 coding DNA: TGTGCCAGCAGCTTGGTCGACTTCACCGTGAAACAGCAGTACTTC. Complete variable domain (other parts from reference TRBV5-4 and TRBJ2-7): ETGVTQSPTHLIKTRGQQVTLRCSSQSGHNTVSWYQQALGQGPQFIFQYYREEENGRGNFPPRFSGLQFPNYSSELNVNALELDDSALYLCASSLVDFTVKQQYFGPGTRLTVT.

The gene calls are TRBV7-2 and TRBJ2-4, with a possible D match to TRBD1 (6 bases). The length of the CDR3 is 16 residues. Trimming cost V 1 base and J 1 base, with 11 bases left between them. From germline, CDR1 is SGHTA and CDR2 FQGNSA. CDR3: CASSLGNREAKNIQYF. CDR3 sequence (DNA): TGTGCCAGCAGCTTAGGGAACAGGGAGGCCAAAAACATTCAGTACTTC.

The chain combines TRBV7-9 with TRBJ1-1, with TRBD1 matching 10 bases. V lost 5 bases and J lost 4; bases outside the gene matches: 10. The CDR3 length is 16 residues. CDR1 and CDR2 (germline): SEHNR, FQNEAQ (reference sequence). CDR3: CASSAGTGALSTEAFF. DNA for the CDR3: TGTGCCAGCAGCGCAGGGACAGGGGCCCTCAGCACTGAAGCTTTCTTT.

The rearrangement links TRBV4-2 to TRBJ1-2; maybe TRBD1 (5 bases). Between the trimmed V and J ends, which lost 1 base and 7 bases, there was a span of 19 bases. Germline CDR1 reads LGHNA; CDR2 reads YNFKEQ. This CDR3 is built from 16 residues. CDR3 in amino acids: CASSQGEWGESRGYTF. CDR3 DNA sequence: TGTGCCAGCAGCCAAGGCGAATGGGGGGAATCTCGTGGCTACACCTTC.